What follows are 8 T cell receptor beta chains derived from one specimen sequenced in a study of blood T cell repertoires in COVID-19. Assay: immunoSEQ multiplex PCR; the TCRdb copy retains only in-frame clones and omits some. Among roughly 200,000 clones listed, roughly nine tenths were seen once. The sequencing sample was made of PBMCs or T cells enriched from blood (not recorded which). These receptors all come from a woman aged 45-60 years in a cohort exposed to, infected with or recovered from COVID-19 (not recorded which).

This sequence joins TRBV5-6 and TRBJ1-1; possibly TRBD1 for D (6 bases). Trimming removed 4 bases from V and 4 bases from J, with 17 bases in between. CDR1 and CDR2 (germline): SGHDT, YYEEEE. This CDR3 is built from 15 residues. CDR3: CASSPYTGLFTEAFF. CDR3 DNA sequence: TGTGCCAGCAGCCCGTATACAGGGCTTTTCACTGAAGCTTTCTTT.

The rearrangement links TRBV28 to TRBJ1-2, with 9 positions matching TRBD1. V dropped 6 bases and J dropped 5; count of bases not matched to a gene: 13. The CDR3 runs to 16 residues. CDR1 is MDHEN and CDR2 is SYDVKM in the germline V gene. In DNA, the CDR3 is TGTGCCAGCAGGTCGTCGCTCGGGACAGGGTGGTATGGCTACACCTTC. Its translation is CASRSSLGTGWYGYTF.

The chain couples TRBV19 to TRBJ2-5; 7 bases match TRBD2. Germline CDR1 LNHDA, CDR2 SQIVND (reference sequence). V trimming: 5 bases; J trimming: 5 bases; junction bases outside the gene matches: 11. The CDR3 has 15 amino acids. CDR3 in DNA: TGTGCCAGTAGTGTAAAGCGTGCGGGGGAGGAGACCCAGTACTTC. Its protein is CASSVKRAGEETQYF.

This chain joins TRBV11-2 and TRBJ1-2, with a possible D match to TRBD1 (5 bases). Trimming left V 2 bases short and J 8 bases short, with 18 bases between. The CDR3 covers 15 residues. The V gene's germline CDR1 is SGHAT and CDR2 FQNNGV. CDR3 DNA: TGTGCCAGCAGCTTAATGGGTAGGGGCCTATGGGGCTACACCTTC. This translates into CASSLMGRGLWGYTF.

This clone has a count of ten or more. This rearrangement joins TRBV19 to TRBJ2-7; 9 nucleotides agree with TRBD1. CDR3 size: 14 residues. The germline gives CDR1 LNHDA, CDR2 SQIVND (reference sequence). V shed 11 bases and J 1 base; nucleotides not matched to a gene: 9. CDR3 sequence: CAGPPGQGSYEQYF. The CDR3 nucleotides are TGTGCCGGTCCTCCGGGACAGGGTTCCTACGAGCAGTACTTC.

The V gene is TRBV5-8, the J gene TRBJ1-1; D is uncertain. Trimming stripped 4 bases from V and 4 bases from J, with 11 bases between. CDR1 and CDR2 (germline): SGHTS, YDEGEE. CDR3 size: 13 residues. The CDR3 DNA sequence: TGTGCCAGCAGCCCGGCTTCGGGCACTGAAGCTTTCTTT. It translates to CASSPASGTEAFF.

The chain employs TRBV19 and TRBJ1-1; possibly TRBD1 for D (6 bases). V lost 6 bases, J lost 4 bases, and 15 bases lay in between. Per the germline V gene, CDR1 is LNHDA and CDR2 is SQIVND (reference sequence). The CDR3 totals 14 residues. This CDR3 reads CASRDSKVSTEAFF. The CDR3 DNA reads TGTGCCAGTAGGGACAGTAAGGTGAGCACTGAAGCTTTCTTT.

V and J are TRBV25-1 and TRBJ1-2; 9 bases align to TRBD1. CDR3 size: 16 residues. In germline, CDR1 is MGHDK, CDR2 SYGVNS. The junction had 13 bases not matched to a gene; V was cut back by 5 bases and J by 6 bases. The CDR3 protein is CASSPTQTGTGNGYTF. In DNA, the CDR3 is TGTGCCAGCAGTCCCACCCAAACCGGGACAGGGAATGGCTACACCTTC.